The 11 T cell receptor beta chains reported below all come from one sample, sequenced in a study of cytomegalovirus exposure and HLA in healthy donors. The data were produced by immunoSEQ multiplex PCR, yet TCRdb's version contains in-frame clones alone and is incomplete. This sample yields some 150,000 clones, of which about 82% are seen a single time; roughly 1.9% belongs to the top ten. Input material: PBMCs. These receptors came from a human donor in good health.

The chain links TRBV30 to TRBJ2-5, with 13 bases that match TRBD2. Germline V gene data show CDR1 as GTSNPN and CDR2 as SVGIG (reference sequence). J was trimmed by 5 bases and V by 1 base; bases with no gene match: 7. There are 16 residues in the CDR3. For the CDR3, the DNA is TGTGCCTGGAGTGCCGGGACTAGCGGGGTGGGGGAGACCCAGTACTTC. Translating it yields CAWSAGTSGVGETQYF. Full variable domain (remainder filled in from reference TRBV30 and TRBJ2-5): SQTIHQWPATLVQPVGSPLSLECTVEGTSNPNLYWYRQAAGRGLQLLFYSVGIGQISSEVPQNLSASRPQDRQFILSSKKLLLSDSGFYLCAWSAGTSGVGETQYFGPGTRLLVL.

The V and J genes are TRBV4-1 and TRBJ1-3; D ambiguous. The CDR3 extends over 16 amino acids. The germline V gene has CDR1 MGHRA and CDR2 YSYEKL. Trimming took off 2 bases at V and 3 bases at J, with 14 bases between the two ends. CDR3 sequence: CASSQFGGGYGNTIYF. For the CDR3, the DNA is TGCGCCAGCAGCCAATTCGGCGGAGGTTATGGAAACACCATATATTTT.

This clone was counted a single time. The CDR3 loop is CASSTDRGGNQPQHF. In DNA form, the CDR3 reads TGTGCCAGTAGCACTGACAGGGGCGGTAATCAGCCCCAGCATTTT. This rearrangement joins TRBV19 to TRBJ1-5; TRBD1 agrees at 8 bases. CDR1 and CDR2 (germline): LNHDA, SQIVND (reference sequence). Trimming removed 6 bases from V and 4 bases from J; junction bases left unmatched: 8. The CDR3 length is 15 residues.

The chain has TRBV4-1 and TRBJ1-5; TRBD1 matches 7 bases. J lost 0 bases, V lost 0 bases, and 5 bases had no gene match. The CDR3 contains 17 residues. Germline V gene sequence: CDR1 MGHRA, CDR2 YSYEKL. The CDR3 DNA reads TGCGCCAGCAGCCAAGATCCAGGGGGACGTAGCAATCAGCCCCAGCATTTT. The encoded protein is CASSQDPGGRSNQPQHF.

This clone has only a few counts. This chain links TRBV27 with TRBJ2-5, with TRBD2 matching 7 bases. J was trimmed by 2 bases and V by 5 bases; bases with no gene match: 5. The CDR3 totals 14 residues. The germline gives CDR1 MNHEY, CDR2 SMNVEV (reference sequence). Written as DNA, the CDR3 is TGTGCCAGCAGTCCACTAGCGAGACAAGAGACCCAGTACTTC. Protein: CASSPLARQETQYF.

The CDR3 reads CASSLAGDPGGYTF. The CDR3 nucleotides read TGTGCCAGCAGCTTGGCCGGAGACCCGGGAGGCTACACCTTC. The genes are TRBV5-6 and TRBJ1-2; no firm D call. V lost 0 bases, J lost 8 bases, and 14 bases lay in between. Germline CDR1 reads SGHDT; CDR2 reads YYEEEE. The CDR3 spans 14 residues.

The chain recombines TRBV28 with TRBJ2-7; D ambiguous. Trimming removed 8 bases at V and 3 bases at J, with 14 bases between. Per germline, CDR1 MDHEN and CDR2 SYDVKM. The CDR3 spans 13 residues. The chain's CDR3 is CASVKTAYYEQYF. The CDR3 nucleotides read TGTGCCAGCGTAAAAACAGCATACTACGAGCAGTACTTC.

This chain links TRBV27 with TRBJ2-1; maybe TRBD2 (6 bases). The V end was cut by 6 bases, the J end by 2 bases, with 17 bases between. The V gene's germline CDR1 is MNHEY and CDR2 SMNVEV (reference sequence). This CDR3 has 16 amino acids. This CDR3 is CASSLTSSDPYNEQFF. CDR3 coding DNA: TGTGCCAGCAGCCTAACCTCTAGCGACCCCTACAATGAGCAGTTCTTC.

The rearrangement links TRBV5-1 to TRBJ1-2; unclear D gene. The germline CDR1 and CDR2 sequences are SGHRS and YFSETQ. The CDR3 has 14 amino acids. V was cut by 4 bases and J by 8 bases, with 18 bases left in between. CDR3 in DNA: TGCGCCAGCAGCCCGCTGTTTGCGGAGGGAGGCTACACCTTC. It translates to CASSPLFAEGGYTF.

The chain couples TRBV30 to TRBJ1-2, with a weak D call TRBD1 (6 bases). The CDR3 extends over 14 amino acids. Trimming took 3 bases from V and 5 from J, leaving 16 bases between them. Germline values: CDR1 GTSNPN, CDR2 SVGIG (reference sequence). The CDR3 spells CAWRDRDNQYGYTF. The CDR3 DNA sequence: TGTGCCTGGAGAGATAGGGACAATCAGTATGGCTACACCTTC.

The chain is built from TRBV6-1 and TRBJ2-7, with D hard to call. Per the germline V gene, CDR1 is MNHNS and CDR2 is SASEGT. This CDR3 is 13 amino acids long. V dropped 6 bases and J dropped 2 bases, with 11 bases sitting between them. CDR3 nucleotides: TGTGCCAGCAGGGCTTATCCCACCTACGAGCAGTACTTC. This codes for CASRAYPTYEQYF.